These 15 T cell receptor beta chains originate from one sample sequenced in a study of T cell changes during pregnancy in multiple sclerosis. Profiled with immunoSEQ multiplex PCR; TCRdb holds only in-frame clones, not every one. Among roughly 46,000 clones listed, around 93% were seen once. The sample in question was CD8+ T cells from peripheral blood mononuclear cells, obtained in the first trimester of pregnancy. These receptors all stem from a female donor with multiple sclerosis, enrolled in a pregnancy study.

The CDR3 DNA reads TGTGCCAGCAGCCCCCGGGAGGGACTAGCGGGGAGGGAGACCCAGTACTTC. Its translation is CASSPREGLAGRETQYF. This sequence joins TRBV11-2 and TRBJ2-5, with TRBD2 identical over 13 bases. The CDR3 is made up of 17 amino acids. V lost 5 bases, J lost 5 bases, and 11 bases stayed unmatched. Germline assignment: CDR1 SGHAT and CDR2 FQNNGV.

The rearrangement links TRBV4-2 to TRBJ1-4, with 7 bases matching TRBD1. Trimming cost V 0 bases and J 3 bases; bases outside gene matches: 16. Germline-derived CDR1 and CDR2 are LGHNA and YNFKEQ. The CDR3 has 20 amino acids. The CDR3: CASSQDLALVEGAPNEKLFF. The CDR3 DNA sequence: TGTGCCAGCAGCCAAGATCTGGCCCTCGTAGAGGGGGCACCTAATGAAAAACTGTTTTTT.

The chain combines TRBV15 with TRBJ2-1, with D tentatively TRBD2 (6 bases). The CDR3 runs to 18 residues. Germline V lookup: CDR1 LNHNV, CDR2 YYDKDF (reference sequence). Trimming pared 2 bases from V and 6 bases from J, leaving 23 bases between. This CDR3 is CATSRSPPPGSIGNEQFF. In DNA form, the CDR3 reads TGTGCCACCAGCAGATCACCCCCCCCCGGGAGCATTGGCAATGAGCAGTTCTTC.

This chain joins TRBV10-2 and TRBJ2-3; TRBD2 matches at 10 bases. Germline V gene data show CDR1 as WSHSY and CDR2 as SAAADI. The CDR3 runs 14 residues. With 6 bases clipped from V and 2 bases from J, the junction kept 2 bases outside the gene matches. The CDR3 sequence: CASRTSGTTDTQYF. CDR3 sequence (DNA): TGCGCCAGCAGAACTAGCGGGACCACAGATACGCAGTATTTT.

The V and J genes are TRBV5-1 and TRBJ2-7, with TRBD1 identical over 8 bases. Trimming took 1 base from V and 2 from J; bases not matched to a gene: 20. Germline values: CDR1 SGHRS, CDR2 YFSETQ. The CDR3 loop spans 20 amino acids. CDR3 nucleotides: TGCGCCAGCAGCTTGCCCAGGGGGACAGGTCAGGCTCGACCCACCTACGAGCAGTACTTC. It encodes CASSLPRGTGQARPTYEQYF. Full variable domain (outside the CDR3, taken from reference TRBV5-1 and TRBJ2-7): KAGVTQTPRYLIKTRGQQVTLSCSPISGHRSVSWYQQTPGQGLQFLFEYFSETQRNKGNFPGRFSGRQFSNSRSEMNVSTLELGDSALYLCASSLPRGTGQARPTYEQYFGPGTRLTVT.

The V gene is TRBV13, the J gene TRBJ2-7; 9 bases agree with TRBD2. This CDR3 region has 17 residues. Germline assignment: CDR1 PRHDT and CDR2 FYEKMQ (reference sequence). Unmatched junction bases numbered 12, after V lost 6 bases and J lost 0 bases. The CDR3 sequence is CASSFSLGLALSYEQYF. CDR3 nucleotide sequence: TGTGCCAGCAGTTTTAGTCTAGGACTAGCGCTCTCCTACGAGCAGTACTTC.

V gene TRBV10-3 combines with J gene TRBJ1-2, with TRBD1 identical over 7 bases. In germline, CDR1 is ENHRY, CDR2 SYGVKD. The CDR3 is 13 amino acids. V shed 10 bases and J 6 bases; nucleotides not matched to a gene: 11. CDR3 loop: CATINRGVDGYTF. The CDR3 nucleotides are TGTGCCACCATTAACAGGGGTGTCGATGGCTACACCTTC.

The chain employs TRBV7-9 and TRBJ1-1; TRBD1 matches 8 bases. Germline V gives CDR1 SEHNR, CDR2 FQNEAQ (reference sequence). Trimming at V came to 1 base and at J to 1 base, leaving 8 bases not matched to a gene. The CDR3 consists of 17 residues. The CDR3 DNA follows: TGTGCCAGCAGCTTAGGAATGCAGGGGGCAGCGAACACTGAAGCTTTCTTT. It yields the protein CASSLGMQGAANTEAFF.

The chain carries TRBV27 and TRBJ2-5; 8 nucleotides align to TRBD2. V shed 6 bases, J shed 5 bases, and the junction held 11 bases outside the gene matches. CDR1 and CDR2 (germline): MNHEY, SMNVEV (reference sequence). The CDR3 length is 15 residues. The CDR3 here is CASRLFGGGGETQYF. The CDR3 DNA is TGTGCCAGCAGACTCTTCGGGGGGGGCGGCGAGACCCAGTACTTC.

The chain links TRBV29-1 to TRBJ2-3; 9 nucleotides match TRBD1. CDR1 is SQVTM, CDR2 ANQGSEA, per germline. J lost 0 bases, V lost 5 bases, and 6 bases had no gene match. This CDR3 region has 15 residues. The CDR3 here is CSVYGTGPSTDTQYF. The CDR3 DNA reads TGCAGCGTTTACGGGACAGGGCCTAGCACAGATACGCAGTATTTT.

The rearrangement uses TRBV29-1 and TRBJ1-2, with TRBD1 as a possible D gene (6 bases). V was pared by 4 bases and J by 2 bases, with 20 bases between. Germline CDR1 and CDR2: SQVTM and ANQGSEA. The CDR3 extends over 16 amino acids. The CDR3 DNA follows: TGCAGCGTTGCCCGTTCCGGGCAGGGGTTAAACTATGGCTACACCTTC. Amino acid sequence: CSVARSGQGLNYGYTF. The full variable domain, in which reference TRBV29-1 and TRBJ1-2 provide the parts outside the CDR3, is SAVISQKPSRDICQRGTSLTIQCQVDSQVTMMFWYRQQPGQSLTLIATANQGSEATYESGFVIDKFPISRPNLTFSTLTVSNMSPEDSSIYLCSVARSGQGLNYGYTFGSGTRLTVV.

Only one count was recorded for this clone. V gene TRBV2 combines with J gene TRBJ2-1; 13 bases align to TRBD2. CDR1 and CDR2 from the germline V gene are SNHLY and FYNNEI. There are 15 residues in the CDR3. V was pared by 4 bases and J by 8 bases, with 5 bases of the junction left unmatched. The CDR3 sequence: CASSGLAGGSDEQFF. In nucleotides, the CDR3 is TGTGCCAGCAGTGGACTAGCGGGAGGATCGGATGAGCAGTTCTTC. The full variable domain, in which reference TRBV2 and TRBJ2-1 provide the parts outside the CDR3, is EPEVTQTPSHQVTQMGQEVILRCVPISNHLYFYWYRQILGQKVEFLVSFYNNEISEKSEIFDDQFSVERPDGSNFTLKIRSTKLEDSAMYFCASSGLAGGSDEQFFGPGTRLTVL.

The rearrangement uses TRBV15 and TRBJ2-1; 10 bases match TRBD2. The CDR3 length is 15 residues. Germline V CDR1 and CDR2: LNHNV, YYDKDF (reference sequence). The J segment lost 3 bases and the V segment lost 3 bases, leaving 2 bases of the junction unmatched. DNA for the CDR3: TGTGCCACCAGCAGCCGGACTAGCGGCTACAATGAGCAGTTCTTC. It encodes CATSSRTSGYNEQFF.

The chain has TRBV29-1 and TRBJ2-1; 7 bases match TRBD1. CDR1 and CDR2 (germline): SQVTM, ANQGSEA. V lost 6 bases to trimming and J lost 2 bases; unmatched junction nucleotides: 7. This CDR3 is built from 14 residues. Written as DNA, the CDR3 is TGCAGCGTGATACCGGGACAGACCTACAATGAGCAGTTCTTC. Encoded protein: CSVIPGQTYNEQFF.

The chain links TRBV29-1 to TRBJ1-2; no reliable D call. The CDR3 totals 11 residues. V was clipped by 4 bases and J by 5 bases, with 8 bases between them. Germline V gene data show CDR1 as SQVTM and CDR2 as ANQGSEA. CDR3 sequence: CSVVGVYGYTF. CDR3 bases: TGCAGCGTTGTCGGGGTTTATGGCTACACCTTC.